A selection of T cell receptor beta chains follows, all from one sample in a study of T-cell memory formation after mild COVID-19. TCRdb processed the 5' RACE reads anew with MiXCR; each CDR3 protein has one entry. The sample carries about 440,000 distinct CDR3 sequences, roughly 20% recorded once. The sample taken for sequencing was PBMCs or a T cell subset sorted from them (not recorded which). These receptors originate from an adult woman who had mild COVID-19 (a few samples of this study predate the infection). Cell type and time point are not known. CDR3s include the opening cysteine and the closing phenylalanine or tryptophan. D genes are given only for firm matches. For some rows the clone size is stated as once, few or many, or as a class when expanded; others skip it.

TRBJ2-3 . TRBV15 few CATMEGVVGPDTQYF TGTGCCACCATGGAAGGGGTCGTAGGTCCAGATACGCAGTATTTT
TRBJ1-4 TRBD1 TRBV12-3/TRBV12-4 . CASSPPLGQGRLFF TGTGCCAGCAGTCCCCCCTTAGGACAGGGAAGGCTGTTTTTT
TRBJ2-5 TRBD2 TRBV7-3 few CASSLIAGGPQETQYF TGTGCCAGCAGCTTAATAGCGGGGGGTCCCCAAGAGACCCAGTACTTC
TRBJ1-1 TRBD1 TRBV6-2/TRBV6-3 . CASSYSSTPYRDRIGNTEAFF TGTGCCAGCAGTTACTCGAGTACCCCTTACCGGGACAGGATAGGGAACACTGAAGCTTTCTTT
TRBJ2-1 TRBD2 TRBV7-2 few CASSLGGLAGDEQFF TGTGCCAGCAGCTTAGGTGGGTTAGCGGGAGATGAGCAGTTCTTC
TRBJ2-7 . TRBV5-6 few CASSSLGGPPMGEQYF TGTGCCAGCAGCTCACTAGGGGGTCCCCCAATGGGCGAGCAGTACTTC
TRBJ1-1 . TRBV4-2 . CASSQVFREVVKGEAFF TGTGCCAGCAGCCAAGTTTTCAGGGAGGTGGTTAAGGGTGAAGCTTTCTTT
TRBJ2-2 . TRBV24-1 . CATSDFVTRPGSCFF .
TRBJ2-7 . TRBV12-3/TRBV12-4 . CASSFRGLSYEQYF TGTGCCAGCAGTTTCAGGGGTCTCTCCTACGAGCAGTACTTC
TRBJ1-5 TRBD1 TRBV5-1 . CASSWSGGRRQPQHF TGCGCCAGCAGCTGGTCAGGGGGCAGGAGGCAGCCCCAGCATTTT
TRBJ1-5 TRBD1 TRBV24-1 . CATSEGQGVSQPQHF TGTGCCACCAGTGAGGGACAGGGAGTTTCCCAGCCCCAGCATTTT
TRBJ2-1 TRBD2 TRBV5-1 few CASSGASGIGDNEQFF TGCGCCAGCAGCGGGGCTAGCGGGATTGGGGACAATGAGCAGTTCTTC
TRBJ2-7 TRBD2 TRBV20-1 many CSAIPTSSGSLYEQYF TGCAGTGCCATTCCGACATCTAGCGGGAGTTTATACGAGCAGTACTTC
TRBJ2-2 TRBD2 TRBV6-2/TRBV6-3 . CASSYSGLAANTGELFF TGTGCCAGCAGTTACTCCGGACTAGCGGCGAACACCGGGGAGCTGTTTTTT
TRBJ1-1 . TRBV19 . CASSMALAAEAFF TGTGCCAGTAGTATGGCCCTAGCCGCTGAAGCTTTCTTT
TRBJ2-7 TRBD1 TRBV9 . CASSALTGTGLSEQYF TGTGCCAGCAGCGCGCTAACCGGGACAGGCCTCAGCGAGCAGTACTTC
TRBJ2-7 TRBD1 TRBV6-1 . CATHTQGALGEQYF TGTGCCACCCATACACAGGGGGCCCTCGGCGAGCAGTACTTC
TRBJ1-1 TRBD1 TRBV2 . CASREDRGRAEAFF TGTGCCAGCAGGGAGGACAGGGGAAGGGCTGAAGCTTTCTTT
TRBJ2-3 . TRBV10-3 . CAISERGSTDTQYF TGTGCCATCAGTGAGAGGGGTAGCACAGATACGCAGTATTTT
TRBJ2-7 . TRBV5-1 . CASSFEEGAYEQYF TGCGCCAGCAGCTTTGAAGAAGGCGCCTACGAGCAGTACTTC
TRBJ1-4 . TRBV7-9 few CASSAPGRAGGEKLFF TGTGCCAGCAGCGCCCCGGGGCGAGCGGGGGGTGAAAAACTGTTTTTT
TRBJ2-3 TRBD2 TRBV11-2 . CASSRDRWREATDTQYF TGTGCCAGCAGCCGGGATCGTTGGCGGGAGGCCACAGATACGCAGTATTTT
TRBJ1-6 . TRBV4-2 . CASSQDARLEGLHF TGTGCCAGCAGCCAAGACGCCAGGCTGGAGGGGCTCCACTTT
TRBJ2-7 . TRBV29-1 few CSVFLAGVEQYF TGCAGCGTTTTTTTGGCCGGGGTGGAGCAGTACTTC
TRBJ2-1 . TRBV7-3 . CASSPLGASEQFF TGTGCCAGCAGCCCCCTGGGGGCCAGTGAGCAGTTCTTC